What follows is one T cell receptor (beta chain) and its context. Naive CD4+ cells were CD45RA-selected; the remaining cells were memory. The ends were cut back, 6 bases at V and 4 bases at J, with 15 bases in the middle. Per germline, CDR1 MDHEN and CDR2 SYDVKM. The CDR3 contains 14 residues. The entry originates in a study of shared clonotypes between healthy human individuals. Libraries were prepared by immunoSEQ multiplex PCR; TCRdb keeps only in-frame clonotypes and omits some of them. Here the sample spans under 2,500,000 clones, more than 90% being singletons. J is TRBJ1-2 and V is TRBV28; D is possibly TRBD1 (6 bases). The sequence came from a young man in good health. Sample: naive CD4+ T cells sorted from blood. The subset denotes: CD45RA+ positively selected. For the CDR3, the DNA is TGTGCCAGCAGGTCGTTTGGGGGGCCCTATGGCTACACCTTC. It encodes CASRSFGGPYGYTF.